The T cell receptor beta chain described here comes from a study of cytomegalovirus exposure and HLA in healthy donors. The CDR3 runs 15 residues. The germline V and J ends were trimmed by 1 base and 4 bases, with 13 bases remaining between them. Germline V gives CDR1 SGHAT, CDR2 FQNNGV. The PCR employed 60 Vbeta primers together with 13 Jbeta primers. Clones were read by immunoSEQ multiplex PCR, and TCRdb kept only the in-frame ones, dropping some. The sample yields fewer than 200,000 clones, around 78% seen once. The chain recombines TRBV11-2 with TRBJ1-2; D perhaps matches TRBD1 (5 bases). This TCR was sampled from a young woman in good health and CMV-seropositive. Sequences were obtained from PBMCs. The CDR3 is CASSLVSGVGYGYTF. In DNA form, the CDR3 reads TGTGCCAGCAGCTTAGTTTCGGGGGTGGGCTATGGCTACACCTTC.